The sequence of this T cell receptor beta chain was determined in a study of blood T cell repertoires in COVID-19. Study-wide context: Samples of COVID-19 (acute and convalescent) were obtained from the United States, Italy and Spain.

Germline CDR1 and CDR2: SGHRS and YFSETQ. With 4 bases removed from V and 3 bases from J, the gap between germline ends came to 11 bases. The CDR3 consists of 14 residues. Clones were sequenced by immunoSEQ multiplex PCR, and TCRdb holds only the in-frame ones, with some missing. The sample carries under 450,000 clones, around nine tenths recorded once. Input material: peripheral blood. This chain connects TRBV5-1 to TRBJ2-1, with D perhaps matching TRBD1 (6 bases). This receptor was obtained from a woman aged 55-70 years with COVID-19, enrolled during active disease. CDR3: CASSLTGSYNEQFF. CDR3 nucleotides: TGCGCCAGCAGCCTGACAGGTAGCTACAATGAGCAGTTCTTC.